The 27 T cell receptor beta chains below come from one sample, sequenced in a study of blood T cell repertoires in COVID-19. Produced via immunoSEQ multiplex PCR; TCRdb's table is partial and in-frame only. This table has about 280,000 clones, approximately 86% appearing once. Sequencing input: peripheral blood. Receptor source: a woman aged 65 to 85 with COVID-19, enrolled during active disease.

This clone was counted only a few times. V and J are TRBV4-3 and TRBJ2-7, with D possibly matching TRBD1 (5 bases). The CDR3 has 14 amino acids. The V end was cut by 0 bases, the J end by 3 bases, with 9 bases between. Germline CDR1 and CDR2: LGHNA and YSLEER. The CDR3 DNA reads as TGCGCCAGCAGCCAAGACAGGGAATACTACGAGCAGTACTTC. This codes for CASSQDREYYEQYF.

This clone was observed a handful of times. The CDR3 protein is CASSPDGQPNYGYTF. CDR3 nucleotide sequence: TGCGCCAGCAGCCCGGACGGACAGCCTAACTATGGCTACACCTTC. The chain recombines TRBV5-1 with TRBJ1-2; weak D call: TRBD1 (6 bases). Germline V lookup: CDR1 SGHRS, CDR2 YFSETQ. The CDR3 has 15 residues. V gave up 4 bases and J gave up 0 bases, with 13 bases separating them.

This chain's CDR3 is CATSREGGSYNSPLHF. CDR3 bases: TGTGCCACCAGCAGAGAGGGGGGATCCTATAATTCACCCCTCCACTTT. The chain carries TRBV15 and TRBJ1-6; the D gene is possibly TRBD1 (5 bases). Trimming took off 0 bases at V and 1 base at J, with 7 bases between the two ends. Germline V gene sequence: CDR1 LNHNV, CDR2 YYDKDF (reference sequence). CDR3 size: 16 residues.

V and J are TRBV6-5 and TRBJ1-4; 7 bases align to TRBD1. V shed 11 bases and J 3 bases; nucleotides not matched to a gene: 6. Germline CDR1 MNHEY, CDR2 SVGAGI. CDR3 length: 13 amino acids. The CDR3 loop is CARGGQPNEKLFF. CDR3 bases: TGTGCCCGGGGGGGACAGCCTAATGAAAAACTGTTTTTT.

The V call is TRBV4-2, the J call TRBJ2-3; D is undetermined. The germline gives CDR1 LGHNA, CDR2 YNFKEQ. V lost 0 bases, J lost 4 bases, and 8 bases lay in between. The CDR3 consists of 14 residues. CDR3 in DNA: TGTGCCAGCAGCCAAGATCCCAGCGCAGATACGCAGTATTTT. Residues: CASSQDPSADTQYF.

The CDR3 sequence is CASSQSRQLTGELFF. As DNA, the CDR3 is TGCGCCAGCAGTCAATCGAGACAGCTGACCGGGGAGCTGTTTTTT. The chain uses TRBV23-1 and TRBJ2-2; weak D call: TRBD1 (5 bases). TRBV23-1 counts as an open reading frame of uncertain function. The CDR3 is 15 residues long. The germline V and J ends were trimmed by 0 bases and 5 bases, with 10 bases remaining between them.

This CDR3 reads CASSLNAAAETQYF. The CDR3 nucleotides read TGCGCCAGCAGCTTGAACGCCGCGGCGGAGACCCAGTACTTC. The chain links TRBV5-1 to TRBJ2-5; D is uncertain. Germline V gene sequence: CDR1 SGHRS, CDR2 YFSETQ. The V gene lost 1 base and the J gene lost 5 bases, with 12 bases spanning the gap. This CDR3 comprises 14 residues.

The chain has TRBV11-1 and TRBJ1-1, with a possible D match to TRBD1 (5 bases). This CDR3 spans 15 amino acids. CDR1 and CDR2 from the germline V gene are SGHAT and FQDESV (reference sequence). Trimming removed 5 bases at V and 0 bases at J, with 13 bases between. Written as DNA, the CDR3 is TGTGCCAGCAGCCTCTTCAGGGAGGTGAACACTGAAGCTTTCTTT. Protein product: CASSLFREVNTEAFF.

Worth noting for this clone: The junction does not match germline at one end; this may be a read error. The chain has TRBV4-3 and TRBJ1-2; D remains unclear. The CDR3 extends over 15 amino acids. The germline V gene has CDR1 LGHNA and CDR2 YSLEER. CDR3 sequence reads: CASRQESAYNYGYTF. The CDR3 nucleotides read TGCGCCAGCAGACAAGAGTCAGCGTATAACTATGGCTACACCTTC.

The chain links TRBV27 to TRBJ1-4; tentatively, D is TRBD1 (6 bases). The germline V gene has CDR1 MNHEY and CDR2 SMNVEV (reference sequence). V gave up 3 bases and J gave up 4 bases, with 18 bases separating them. The CDR3 has 17 amino acids. CDR3 sequence: CASSFRPVGGFNEKLFF. CDR3 sequence (DNA): TGTGCCAGCAGTTTCCGCCCGGTAGGGGGTTTTAATGAAAAACTGTTTTTT.

This clone was recorded once. The chain carries TRBV5-1 and TRBJ1-2; TRBD1 matches at 9 bases. The CDR3 consists of 14 residues. V dropped 3 bases and J dropped 4; count of bases not matched to a gene: 4. Germline V gives CDR1 SGHRS, CDR2 YFSETQ. The CDR3 sequence: CASSSGQGSYGYTF. In DNA, the CDR3 is TGCGCCAGCAGCTCTGGACAGGGGAGCTATGGCTACACCTTC.

V gene TRBV7-2 combines with J gene TRBJ1-1; 10 positions agree with TRBD1. Looked up from germline, CDR1 is SGHTA and CDR2 is FQGNSA. The CDR3 contains 14 residues. V gave up 6 bases and J gave up 5 bases; unmatched junction bases: 6. CDR3 nucleotide sequence: TGTGCCAGCAGGACTCCGGGACAGGGGACTGAAGCTTTCTTT. Translated: CASRTPGQGTEAFF.

The chain employs TRBV30 and TRBJ1-1; D call uncertain. Between the trimmed V and J ends, which lost 3 bases and 4 bases, there was a span of 9 bases. The length of the CDR3 is 12 residues. The germline V gene encodes CDR1 GTSNPN and CDR2 SVGIG (reference sequence). The CDR3 DNA follows: TGTGCCTGGAGCTCTGTGGCCACTGAAGCTTTCTTT. This encodes CAWSSVATEAFF.

This rearrangement joins TRBV7-2 to TRBJ1-1; TRBD1 is a possible D gene (6 bases). V lost 5 bases, J lost 1 base, and 14 bases lay in between. The CDR3 covers 15 residues. From germline, CDR1 is SGHTA and CDR2 FQGNSA. The CDR3 DNA sequence: TGTGCCAGCAGCCGGCAACCGGGACAGAACACTGAAGCTTTCTTT. Translated: CASSRQPGQNTEAFF.

The chain carries TRBV2 and TRBJ2-1; 9 bases match TRBD1. The CDR3 is made up of 13 amino acids. The junction had 5 bases not matched to a gene; V was cut back by 7 bases and J by 7 bases. Germline CDR1 is SNHLY and CDR2 is FYNNEI. CDR3 in DNA: TGTGCCAGCATCCGGGACAGGGCAAATGAGCAGTTCTTC. Amino acids: CASIRDRANEQFF. The entire variable domain, with the rest obtained from reference TRBV2 and TRBJ2-1, is as follows: EPEVTQTPSHQVTQMGQEVILRCVPISNHLYFYWYRQILGQKVEFLVSFYNNEISEKSEIFDDQFSVERPDGSNFTLKIRSTKLEDSAMYFCASIRDRANEQFFGPGTRLTVL.

As to this clone: A single base separates this from a much larger clone, so it may be a read error. The chain employs TRBV14 and TRBJ2-7; D unresolved. CDR1 is SGHDN and CDR2 is FVKESK in the germline V gene. Trimming took off 4 bases at V and 2 bases at J, with 3 bases between the two ends. This CDR3 spans 11 amino acids. In nucleotides, the CDR3 is TGTGCCAGCAGCCTAACCTACGAGCAGTACTTC. Its protein product is CASSLTYEQYF.

V usage is TRBV6-5 and J usage is TRBJ2-2, with D perhaps matching TRBD1 (6 bases). CDR3 size: 14 residues. The germline CDR1 and CDR2 sequences are MNHEY and SVGAGI. V dropped 5 bases and J dropped 4 bases, with 11 bases sitting between them. As DNA, the CDR3 is TGTGCCAGCAGTCCCCGGGACACCACCGGGGAGCTGTTTTTT. Protein product: CASSPRDTTGELFF.

This chain connects TRBV6-5 to TRBJ1-1, with D perhaps matching TRBD1 (6 bases). V lost 0 bases to trimming and J lost 5 bases, with 16 bases between them. The V gene's germline CDR1 is MNHEY and CDR2 SVGAGI. The CDR3 is made up of 16 amino acids. The CDR3 spells CASSYSSPGRGTEAFF. The CDR3 bases are TGTGCCAGCAGTTACTCGAGTCCGGGAAGGGGGACTGAAGCTTTCTTT.

J is TRBJ1-1 and V is TRBV19; 7 bases are shared with TRBD1. This CDR3 contains 14 residues. Germline-derived CDR1 and CDR2 are LNHDA and SQIVND (reference sequence). V lost 5 bases, J lost 1 base, and 4 bases stayed unmatched. CDR3 DNA sequence: TGTGCCAGTAGTCCCCGGACAGGGAACACTGAAGCTTTCTTT. Its protein product is CASSPRTGNTEAFF. The full variable domain, with the rest looked up from reference TRBV19 and TRBJ1-1, is DGGITQSPKYLFRKEGQNVTLSCEQNLNHDAMYWYRQDPGQGLRLIYYSQIVNDFQKGDIAEGYSVSREKKESFPLTVTSAQKNPTAFYLCASSPRTGNTEAFFGQGTRLTVV.

The CDR3 DNA reads TGTGCCAGCACTCGGACAGGGGGCTACTATGGCTACACCTTC. This gives the protein CASTRTGGYYGYTF. The V call is TRBV6-5, the J call TRBJ1-2, with 11 bases aligning to TRBD1. The CDR3 has 14 residues. Looked up from germline, CDR1 is MNHEY and CDR2 is SVGAGI. V gave up 7 bases and J gave up 3 bases; unmatched junction bases: 4.

This clone was picked up one time. The chain joins TRBV5-1 to TRBJ1-1; D possibly corresponds to TRBD1 (5 bases). V shed 6 bases and J shed 2 bases, with 14 bases lying between them. The CDR3 is made up of 14 amino acids. Germline assignment: CDR1 SGHRS and CDR2 YFSETQ. The CDR3 DNA reads as TGCGCCAGCACCCGGGGGGGACCAAACACTGAAGCTTTCTTT. Amino acid sequence: CASTRGGPNTEAFF.

The CDR3 protein is CASSPEYNSPLHF. CDR3 DNA sequence: TGTGCCAGCTCACCGGAGTATAATTCACCCCTCCACTTT. The chain employs TRBV18 and TRBJ1-6; D unclear. This CDR3 has 13 amino acids. The V gene lost 3 bases and the J gene lost 4 bases, with 4 bases spanning the gap. Looked up from germline, CDR1 is KGHSH and CDR2 is LQKENI.

The chain employs TRBV29-1 and TRBJ2-5, with a weak D call TRBD1 (6 bases). The CDR3 is made up of 12 amino acids. V lost 4 bases, J lost 5 bases, and 11 bases lay in between. CDR1 and CDR2 from the germline V gene are SQVTM and ANQGSEA. CDR3 nucleotide sequence: TGCAGCGTTGCAGGGGTTGGGGAGACCCAGTACTTC. Its translation: CSVAGVGETQYF.

V is TRBV23-1 and J is TRBJ1-1; TRBD1 aligns across 8 bases. TRBV23-1 is an ORF for which the function is uncertain. The CDR3 runs 15 residues. V lost 3 bases, J lost 5 bases, and 8 bases stayed unmatched. The CDR3 nucleotides are TGCGCCAGCAGTCATGGGCCAGGGGGCGGGACTGAAGCTTTCTTT. The encoded protein is CASSHGPGGGTEAFF.

The J gene is TRBJ1-3, the V gene TRBV2; 10 positions agree with TRBD1. Germline trimming cut 7 bases from V and 4 bases from J; bases unmatched to any gene: 7. Per germline, CDR1 SNHLY and CDR2 FYNNEI. The length of the CDR3 is 15 residues. Here the CDR3 reads CASNSGQGNGNTIYF. CDR3 sequence (DNA): TGTGCCAGCAACTCGGGACAGGGGAACGGAAACACCATATATTTT.

The V gene is TRBV12-3 or TRBV12-4, the J gene TRBJ1-2; D is unresolved. V was trimmed by 4 bases and J by 8 bases, leaving 11 bases between them. This CDR3 is built from 12 residues. The CDR3 DNA is TGTGCCAGCAGTTCCCGGGTTGGGGGCTACACCTTC. It specifies CASSSRVGGYTF.

This chain uses TRBV6-2 or TRBV6-3 with TRBJ2-5, with 12 bases identical to TRBD2. CDR1 and CDR2 from the germline V gene are MNHEY and SVGEGT. Trimming at V came to 5 bases and at J to 2 bases, leaving 6 bases not matched to a gene. The CDR3 is 16 amino acids. The chain's CDR3 is CASSRLAGERQETQYF. CDR3 DNA sequence: TGTGCCAGCAGTCGACTAGCGGGGGAGCGACAAGAGACCCAGTACTTC.